This is a list of T cell receptor beta chains from one sample in a study of T-cell memory formation after mild COVID-19. TCRdb recomputed calls from the 5' RACE reads with MiXCR, one row per CDR3 protein. The table has roughly 340,000 distinct CDR3 sequences, roughly 19% seen once. The source material was PBMCs or a T cell subset sorted from them (not recorded which). The receptors shown here come from a man between 18 and 35 years old who had mild COVID-19 (a few samples of this study predate the infection). Cell type and time point are not known. The CDR3 runs from the conserved cysteine through the conserved F or W. Fields, in order: V gene, clone size, D gene, J gene, CDR3 DNA, CDR3 protein. A D gene is named only where the DNA matches it firmly. Size is omitted from some rows. Given values are once, few, many or a class for expanded clones.

TRBV4-1,-,-,TRBJ1-3,TGCGCCAGCAGCCGGAAGGGGCCGGCCGCTTCTGGAAACACCATATATTTT,CASSRKGPAASGNTIYF
TRBV28,-,TRBD2,TRBJ2-3,TGTGCCAGCAGTTTCGCTCCGGGACTAGCGGGCCCTCTAGTTCATACGCAGTATTTT,CASSFAPGLAGPLVHTQYF
TRBV28,-,-,TRBJ2-1,TGTGCCAGTACTACCGGGGGATCCTACAATGAGCAGTTCTTC,CASTTGGSYNEQFF
TRBV28,-,-,TRBJ2-6,TGTGCCAGCAGTCGGACTACAGGGGCCGGGGCCAACGTCCTGACTTTC,CASSRTTGAGANVLTF
TRBV7-2,-,TRBD2,TRBJ2-5,TGTGCCAGCAGCTTAGCGCTACTAGCGGTACCAGAGACCCAGTACTTC,CASSLALLAVPETQYF
TRBV7-3,few,-,TRBJ2-3,TGTGCCAGCAGCTTTCAGGCCGGAGGACCAGATACGCAGTATTTT,CASSFQAGGPDTQYF
TRBV5-1,few,-,TRBJ1-4,TGCGCCAGCAGCTTGGCAACACAGGAAGGGGAAAAACTGTTTTTT,CASSLATQEGEKLFF
TRBV20-1,-,-,TRBJ1-2,TGCAGTGCTAGATCTCCGGGCGGTAACTATGGCTACACCTTC,CSARSPGGNYGYTF
TRBV4-1,-,TRBD1,TRBJ1-4,TGCGCCAGCAGCCATGGGACAGTCAACTTCAATGAAAAACTGTTTTTT,CASSHGTVNFNEKLFF
TRBV6-5,-,TRBD2,TRBJ2-7,TGTGCCAGCAGTTACTTGGGGGGGGAGCAGTACTTC,CASSYLGGEQYF
TRBV4-3,few,-,TRBJ2-5,TGCGCCAGCAGCCGTTCGACCTCGGGGGGCCCAAAGACCCAGTACTTC,CASSRSTSGGPKTQYF
TRBV11-2,-,-,TRBJ2-5,TGTGCCAGCAGCTTCGGGGGAAGCGGAGAGACCCAGTACTTC,CASSFGGSGETQYF
TRBV12-3/TRBV12-4,few,-,TRBJ2-1,TGTGCCAGCAGTGGAAGCGTGACCTACAATGAGCAGTTCTTC,CASSGSVTYNEQFF
TRBV20-1,few,TRBD2,TRBJ2-2,TGCAGTGCCCCGAGCGGGATTACCGGGGAGCTGTTTTTT,CSAPSGITGELFF
TRBV20-1,-,-,TRBJ2-2,TGCAGTGCTAGAGATTTTGTTACCGGGGAGCTGTTTTTT,CSARDFVTGELFF
TRBV15,-,-,TRBJ1-1,TGTGCCACCAGCAGAGCCCGGGGTCAGGGCACTGAAGCTTTCTTT,CATSRARGQGTEAFF
TRBV27,-,TRBD2,TRBJ2-5,TGTGCCAGCAGTCATCGGGTAGCGGGGGAGACCCAGTACTTC,CASSHRVAGETQYF
TRBV20-1,-,-,TRBJ1-1,TGCAGTGCTAGTGATGACAGGAGGAACACTGAAGCTTTCTTT,CSASDDRRNTEAFF
TRBV3-1,many,-,TRBJ2-6,TGTGCCAGCAGGGATTCGGGGCGCATCTCTGGGGCCAACGTCCTGACTTTC,CASRDSGRISGANVLTF
TRBV7-9,-,-,TRBJ2-3,TGTGCCAGCAGCCTCCCAACCCAGGGAGATACGCAGTATTTT,CASSLPTQGDTQYF
TRBV21-1,-,-,TRBJ1-6,TGTGCCAGTATGACGGTGTCACCCCTCCACTTT,CASMTVSPLHF
TRBV9,-,-,TRBJ2-3,TGTGCCAGCAGCGTAGGCCCCTCGCGACTCACAGATACGCAGTATTTT,CASSVGPSRLTDTQYF
TRBV21-1,few,-,TRBJ1-2,TGTGCCAGCAGCAGGGACGCCCTCGGGGGAAGTGGCTACACCTTC,CASSRDALGGSGYTF
TRBV4-1,once,-,TRBJ1-1,TGCGCCAGCAGCCAATCTCCTGACACTGAAGCTTTCTTT,CASSQSPDTEAFF
TRBV2,once,TRBD1,TRBJ1-6,TGTGCCAGCACGGCACAGGGGCCACCAGACCCCCTCCACTTT,CASTAQGPPDPLHF
TRBV6-6,once,TRBD2,TRBJ2-1,TGTGCCAGCAGACCACCCCCCGGGACTACCAACAATGAGCAGTTCTTC,CASRPPPGTTNNEQFF
TRBV29-1,few,-,TRBJ1-2,TGCAGCGTCGCAGCTAACTATGGCTACACCTTC,CSVAANYGYTF
TRBV4-3,-,TRBD2,TRBJ2-5,TGCGCCAGCAGCCAAGGGACTAGCCTGCAAGAGACCCAGTACTTC,CASSQGTSLQETQYF
TRBV2,-,-,TRBJ2-3,TGTGCCAGCAGTATAAATCGGCGGTTCACAGATACGCAGTATTTT,CASSINRRFTDTQYF
TRBV6-5,-,-,TRBJ1-2,TGTGCCAGCAGTTACTCGTCAGAGGTGTATGGCTACACCTTC,CASSYSSEVYGYTF
TRBV29-1,few,-,TRBJ1-4,TGCAGCGTTGGAGAACCGCCAACTAATGAAAAACTGTTTTTT,CSVGEPPTNEKLFF
TRBV27,-,-,TRBJ2-1,TGTGCCAGCAGTACATGGTCCCCTCAGAATGAGCAGTTCTTC,CASSTWSPQNEQFF
TRBV20-1,-,-,TRBJ2-3,TGCAGTGCTAGAGATGTCCTAGTGTATAGCACAGATACGCAGTATTTT,CSARDVLVYSTDTQYF
TRBV28,-,TRBD1,TRBJ1-5,TGTGCCAGCAGTACCTTCGGGCAGGGGGCAAATCAGCCCCAGCATTTT,CASSTFGQGANQPQHF
TRBV7-2,many,-,TRBJ2-5,TGTGCCAGCAGCTTCATTGTGGAGACCCAGTACTTC,CASSFIVETQYF
TRBV6-2/TRBV6-3,-,-,TRBJ1-2,TGTGCCAGCAGTTGGCTCGCCTCGGGGCCGGATGGCTACACCTTC,CASSWLASGPDGYTF
TRBV20-1,-,-,TRBJ2-7,TGCAGTGCCCGGCGTGGGGGGTACGAGCAGTACTTC,CSARRGGYEQYF
TRBV7-8,-,TRBD2,TRBJ2-3,TGTGCCAGCAGCTCTGGGCCTAGCGGGGGAGACACAGATACGCAGTATTTT,CASSSGPSGGDTDTQYF
TRBV5-6,few,-,TRBJ2-4,TGTGCCAGCAGTTTCGGACCCTTTCAGTACTTC,CASSFGPFQYF
TRBV5-1,few,-,TRBJ2-7,TGCGCCAGCAGCCGTGACAGGCCCTCCTACGAGCAGTACTTC,CASSRDRPSYEQYF
TRBV5-1,-,-,TRBJ2-3,TGCGCCAGCAGCTATGAGGCAGGGAGCACAGATACGCAGTATTTT,CASSYEAGSTDTQYF
TRBV7-2,-,TRBD1,TRBJ2-3,TGTGCCAGCAGTTTGTCAGGGGGTAGTGCAGATACGCAGTATTTT,CASSLSGGSADTQYF
TRBV9,-,-,TRBJ1-6,TGTGCCAGCAGCGTAGGGGTCGCGGGTCCCCTCCACTTT,CASSVGVAGPLHF
TRBV12-3/TRBV12-4,-,-,TRBJ2-3,TGTGCCAGCAGTCCGCGAAGGGGGGCCACAGATACGCAGTATTTT,CASSPRRGATDTQYF